These 2 T cell receptor beta chains share one sample of origin, sequenced in a study of T cell responses to AZD1222 COVID-19 vaccine. Profiled with immunoSEQ multiplex PCR; TCRdb holds only in-frame clones, not every one. This table holds about 100,000 clones, about 89% found once. This material consisted of peripheral blood, taken on day 0 of AZD1222 vaccination. The origin of the receptors is an adult in good health.

The V and J genes are TRBV5-3 and TRBJ2-2; 8 bases fit TRBD2. TRBV5-3 is marked as an open reading frame, function uncertain. The junction had 6 bases not matched to a gene; V was cut back by 1 base and J by 4 bases. CDR3 length equals 16 residues. The CDR3 spells CARSLSGGPSTGELFF. In nucleotides, the CDR3 is TGTGCCAGAAGCTTGTCGGGAGGGCCGAGCACCGGGGAGCTGTTTTTT.

This clone was detected only once. The chain carries TRBV2 and TRBJ2-5; D might be TRBD2 (5 bases). The CDR3 has 14 residues. Trimming stripped 2 bases from V and 4 bases from J, with 11 bases between. From germline, CDR1 is SNHLY and CDR2 FYNNEI. The CDR3 DNA is TGTGCCAGCAGTGAACTCCCTAGCAGAGAGACCCAGTACTTC. Its translation is CASSELPSRETQYF.